This TCR beta chain stems from a study of blood T cell repertoires in COVID-19. This table comes from immunoSEQ multiplex PCR, and its TCRdb copy is limited to in-frame clones, with some not included. The sample lists about 250,000 clones; about 87% were seen once. The CDR3 has 12 amino acids. Trimming pared 0 bases from V and 7 bases from J, leaving 7 bases between. Germline V gene sequence: CDR1 ENHRY, CDR2 SYGVKD. V gene TRBV10-3 combines with J gene TRBJ2-7, with unresolved D. The sequence was collected from a woman between 40 and 50 years old who had been exposed to COVID-19. Sequenced material: PBMCs or T cells enriched from blood (not recorded which). The CDR3 here is CAISESRGEQYF. The CDR3 coding sequence is TGTGCCATCAGTGAGTCACGAGGAGAGCAGTACTTC.